Presented here are 13 T cell receptor beta chains from one specimen sequenced in a study of T cell responses to AZD1222 COVID-19 vaccine. Sequencing was performed with immunoSEQ multiplex PCR; in TCRdb, only in-frame clones are kept and a portion is missing. The table records 100,000 to 150,000 clones, about nine tenths of them present only once. The sequencing here drew on peripheral blood, taken on day 0 of AZD1222 vaccination. The receptors here all came from an adult in good health.

The chain recombines TRBV27 with TRBJ1-6; D is uncertain. The CDR3 runs 15 residues. V lost 4 bases and J lost 8, with 15 bases in between. Germline V gene lookup returns CDR1 MNHEY and CDR2 SMNVEV (reference sequence). CDR3 DNA sequence: TGTGCCAGCAGTTATGCGGCCGCCGGGGATTCACCCCTCCACTTT. Amino acids: CASSYAAAGDSPLHF.

This chain connects TRBV5-1 to TRBJ2-7; the D gene could be TRBD1 or TRBD2 (5 bases each). V was clipped by 4 bases and J by 3 bases, with 8 bases between them. The V gene's germline CDR1 is SGHRS and CDR2 YFSETQ. The CDR3 has 12 amino acids. CDR3 sequence (DNA): TGCGCCAGCAGCGGGGACGACTACGAGCAGTACTTC. This translates into CASSGDDYEQYF. Variable domain in full (rest from reference TRBV5-1 and TRBJ2-7): KAGVTQTPRYLIKTRGQQVTLSCSPISGHRSVSWYQQTPGQGLQFLFEYFSETQRNKGNFPGRFSGRQFSNSRSEMNVSTLELGDSALYLCASSGDDYEQYFGPGTRLTVT.

J is TRBJ1-1 and V is TRBV2, with 8 bases matching TRBD1. The V gene's germline CDR1 is SNHLY and CDR2 FYNNEI. The ends lost 7 bases at V and 7 bases at J; junction bases unmatched: 8. The length of the CDR3 is 13 residues. The CDR3 reads CASNSGGDIEAFF. As DNA, the CDR3 is TGTGCCAGCAACTCAGGGGGCGACATTGAAGCTTTCTTT.

The V call is TRBV7-3, the J call TRBJ2-2; 10 nucleotides line up with TRBD2. V was pared by 6 bases and J by 9 bases, with 7 bases of the junction left unmatched. The CDR3 has 14 residues. CDR1 is SGHTA, CDR2 FQGTGA, per germline. The CDR3 here is CASSPSGGLRELFF. CDR3 DNA: TGTGCCAGCAGTCCTAGCGGGGGCCTTAGGGAGCTGTTTTTT.

The genes are TRBV4-3 and TRBJ2-7; TRBD1 matches 9 bases. V lost 5 bases, J lost 6 bases, and 5 bases stayed unmatched. The CDR3 consists of 13 residues. Germline CDR1 LGHNA, CDR2 YSLEER. This chain's CDR3 is CASSRDRVGEQYF. CDR3 DNA: TGCGCCAGCAGCAGGGACAGGGTGGGCGAGCAGTACTTC.

The rearrangement joins TRBV28 to TRBJ1-5; D is uncertain. Trimming cost V 6 bases and J 0 bases, with 9 bases left between them. Germline V lookup: CDR1 MDHEN, CDR2 SYDVKM. The CDR3 contains 14 residues. CDR3 loop: CASRRAYSNQPQHF. For the CDR3, the DNA is TGTGCCAGCAGACGGGCTTATAGCAATCAGCCCCAGCATTTT.

The chain couples TRBV4-2 to TRBJ2-2, with TRBD2 identical over 7 bases. Germline V gene sequence: CDR1 LGHNA, CDR2 YNFKEQ. V shed 0 bases, J shed 1 base, and the junction held 5 bases outside the gene matches. The CDR3 is made up of 17 amino acids. CDR3 bases: TGTGCCAGCAGCCAAGAAGGAGGCGGGAGGAACACCGGGGAGCTGTTTTTT. This gives the protein CASSQEGGGRNTGELFF.

The genes are TRBV27 and TRBJ2-3; TRBD1 aligns across 7 bases. The CDR3 length is 14 residues. Germline trimming cut 6 bases from V and 1 base from J; bases unmatched to any gene: 4. Germline lookup yields CDR1 MNHEY and CDR2 SMNVEV (reference sequence). This CDR3 is CASSHGQGTDTQYF. As DNA, the CDR3 is TGTGCCAGCAGCCACGGACAGGGCACAGATACGCAGTATTTT.

This chain joins TRBV24-1 and TRBJ2-1, with TRBD2 matching over 12 bases. Trimming took 3 bases from V and 10 from J; bases not matched to a gene: 12. This CDR3 comprises 17 residues. Germline CDR1 and CDR2: KGHDR and SFDVKD. The CDR3 DNA reads TGTGCCACCAGTGATAGAGGGACTAGCGGGCGATCTAGGGAGCAGTTCTTC. As protein: CATSDRGTSGRSREQFF.

V is TRBV24-1 and J is TRBJ2-2, with TRBD1 identical over 10 bases. Per the germline V gene, CDR1 is KGHDR and CDR2 is SFDVKD. The CDR3 loop spans 16 amino acids. Trimming removed 4 bases from V and 1 base from J; junction bases left unmatched: 2. This chain's CDR3 is CATSEWTGGNTGELFF. DNA for the CDR3: TGTGCCACCAGTGAATGGACAGGGGGGAACACCGGGGAGCTGTTTTTT.

The gene calls are TRBV7-2 and TRBJ2-3; 8 nucleotides match TRBD2. Germline V lookup: CDR1 SGHTA, CDR2 FQGNSA. The CDR3 length is 17 residues. After removal of 2 bases from V and 0 bases from J, the junction contained 7 bases not matched to a gene. The CDR3 region is CASSLFPAGASTDTQYF. Written as DNA, the CDR3 is TGTGCCAGCAGCTTATTCCCAGCGGGGGCGAGCACAGATACGCAGTATTTT.

J is TRBJ2-2 and V is TRBV24-1; 10 bases match TRBD1. V trimming: 9 bases; J trimming: 5 bases; junction bases outside the gene matches: 5. The CDR3 length is 14 residues. The germline V gene encodes CDR1 KGHDR and CDR2 SFDVKD. For the CDR3, the DNA is TGTGCCACCTCCGGACAGGGGGTAACCGGGGAGCTGTTTTTT. Protein sequence: CATSGQGVTGELFF.

This CDR3 reads CASSVSGTSGYNEQFF. The CDR3 DNA follows: TGTGCCAGCAGTGTATCCGGGACTAGCGGCTACAATGAGCAGTTCTTC. V and J are TRBV6-4 and TRBJ2-1, with 11 bases fitting TRBD2. The junction had 5 bases not matched to a gene; V was cut back by 4 bases and J by 3 bases. CDR1 MRHNA and CDR2 SNTAGT come from the germline V gene. The CDR3 is made up of 16 amino acids.